This TCR beta chain was identified in a study of human T cells and chemical hapten exposure. Across the study: TCR yields per sample varied, mainly owing to small pooled library volume differences.

This clonotype was observed a few times. Its cognate antigen is unknown. Unmatched junction bases numbered 0, after V lost 5 bases and J lost 2 bases. Germline values: CDR1 MDHEN, CDR2 SYDVKM. This CDR3 has 15 residues. MiXCR was run by TCRdb on the RACE reads, yielding one entry per CDR3 protein. Of 85,000 to 120,000 distinct CDR3 sequences in the sample, more than 10% were seen once. Whole-study results and caveats: Patch test score tracked positively with PT1 expanded TCR counts. There was alopecia in the donors, so their immune response may differ from that of healthy people.

Documented time point: pre-sensitization, week 0. Indicated treatment: therapeutic diphenylcyclopropenone sensitization with weekly scalp DPC. The clonotype comes from a woman in her forties or fifties with alopecia areata. Some clones in this sample may be carry-over from other donors' samples. The specimen was whole blood, collected in connection with sensitization to the hapten diphenylcyclopropenone (DPC). The rearrangement uses TRBV28 and TRBJ2-1, with TRBD2 identical over 13 bases. The CDR3 spells CASSGLAGAYNEQFF. The CDR3 coding sequence is TGTGCCAGCAGTGGACTAGCGGGGGCCTACAATGAGCAGTTCTTC.